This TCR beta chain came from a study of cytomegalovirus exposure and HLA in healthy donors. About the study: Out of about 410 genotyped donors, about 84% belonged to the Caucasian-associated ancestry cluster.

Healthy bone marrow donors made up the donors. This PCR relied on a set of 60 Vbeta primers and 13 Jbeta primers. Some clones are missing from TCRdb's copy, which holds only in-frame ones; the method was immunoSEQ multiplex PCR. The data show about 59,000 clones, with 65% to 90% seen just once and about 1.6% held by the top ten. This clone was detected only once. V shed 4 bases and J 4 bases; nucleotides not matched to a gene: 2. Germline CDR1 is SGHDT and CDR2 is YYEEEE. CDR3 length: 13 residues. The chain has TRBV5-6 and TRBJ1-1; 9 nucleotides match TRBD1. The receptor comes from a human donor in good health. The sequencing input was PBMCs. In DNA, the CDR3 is TGTGCCAGCAGCACAGGGGGCGTCACTGAAGCTTTCTTT. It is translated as CASSTGGVTEAFF.